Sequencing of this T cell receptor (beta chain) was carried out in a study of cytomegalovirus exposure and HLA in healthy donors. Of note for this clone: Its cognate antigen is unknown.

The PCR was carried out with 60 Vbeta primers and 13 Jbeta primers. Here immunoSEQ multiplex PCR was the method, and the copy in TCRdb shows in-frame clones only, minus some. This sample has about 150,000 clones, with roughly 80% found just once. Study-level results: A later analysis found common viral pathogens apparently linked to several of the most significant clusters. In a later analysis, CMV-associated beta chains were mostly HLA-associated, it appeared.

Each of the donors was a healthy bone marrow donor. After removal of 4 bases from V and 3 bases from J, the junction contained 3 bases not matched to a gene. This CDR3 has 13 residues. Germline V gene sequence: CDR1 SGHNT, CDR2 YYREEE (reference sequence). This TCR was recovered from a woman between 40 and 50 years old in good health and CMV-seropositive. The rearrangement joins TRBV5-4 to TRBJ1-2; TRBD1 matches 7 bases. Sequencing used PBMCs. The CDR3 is CASSVDRDYGYTF. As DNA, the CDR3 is TGTGCCAGCAGCGTAGACAGGGACTATGGCTACACCTTC.